The subject of this entry is one T cell receptor beta chain. Its antigen is unknown. This sample was included in a study of shared clonotypes between healthy human individuals. Study overall: For every donor, three CD4 naive, three CD4 memory, two CD8 naive and one CD8 memory plates were used.

Broader study findings: The study's rarefaction showed incomplete sorted-subset sequencing despite large depth. Generally, estimated richness proved larger in naive subsets than it did in memory subsets.

Trimming removed 3 bases from V and 3 bases from J, with 15 bases in between. The CDR3 totals 17 residues. The germline V gene encodes CDR1 MNHEY and CDR2 SMNVEV (reference sequence). How the authors handled the data: From ImmunoSEQ came sequences covering only the junction and carrying no quality scores, so filtering differed. Assay used: immunoSEQ multiplex PCR; TCRdb lists only in-frame clones, some missing. That table furnishes V, J and clone size, whereas the DNA furnished D and trimming. This table has under 2,000,000 clones, approximately 94% appearing once. CD45RO negativity and positive selection for CCR7 defined naive CD8 cells, a population that excluded terminally differentiated effector memory CD45RA+ cells.

The V and J genes are TRBV27 and TRBJ1-6; D is undetermined. This TCR was recovered from a young man in good health. The specimen was naive CD8+ T cells sorted from blood. The CDR3: CASSFTSLLSYNSPLHF. The DNA for the CDR3 is TGTGCCAGCAGTTTCACGAGTCTTCTGAGCTATAATTCACCCCTCCACTTT.